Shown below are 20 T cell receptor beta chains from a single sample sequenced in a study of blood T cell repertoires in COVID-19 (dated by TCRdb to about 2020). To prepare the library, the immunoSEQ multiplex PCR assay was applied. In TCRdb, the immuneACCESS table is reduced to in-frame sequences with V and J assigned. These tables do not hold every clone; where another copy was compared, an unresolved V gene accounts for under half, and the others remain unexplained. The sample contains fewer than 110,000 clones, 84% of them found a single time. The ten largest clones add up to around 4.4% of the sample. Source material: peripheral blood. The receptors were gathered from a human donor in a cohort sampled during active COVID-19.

CDR3 DNA: TGTGCCAGCAGCCCAACGGGGGTGAGCTCTGGAAACACCATATATTTT. It specifies CASSPTGVSSGNTIYF. The chain couples TRBV3-1 (or the pseudogene TRBV3-2) to TRBJ1-3; a weak D match, TRBD1 (5 bases). The V gene lost 4 bases and the J gene lost 0 bases, with 13 bases spanning the gap. Germline lookup yields CDR1 LGHDT and CDR2 YNNKEL (reference sequence). There are 16 residues in the CDR3.

CDR3 DNA sequence: TGCAGTGCTAGTTTTAGCGGCCCGGATACGCAGTATTTT. It codes for CSASFSGPDTQYF. The chain links TRBV20-1 to TRBJ2-3; TRBD2 is a possible D gene (6 bases). Germline lookup yields CDR1 DFQATT and CDR2 SNEGSKA (reference sequence). V gave up 3 bases and J gave up 6 bases, with 13 bases separating them. The CDR3 loop spans 13 amino acids.

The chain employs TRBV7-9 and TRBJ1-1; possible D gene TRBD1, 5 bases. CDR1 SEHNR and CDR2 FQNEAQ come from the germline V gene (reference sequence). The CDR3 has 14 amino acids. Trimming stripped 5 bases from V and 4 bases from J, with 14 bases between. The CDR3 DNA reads TGTGCCAGCAGCATGCAGGGAATAAGCACTGAAGCTTTCTTT. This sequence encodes CASSMQGISTEAFF.

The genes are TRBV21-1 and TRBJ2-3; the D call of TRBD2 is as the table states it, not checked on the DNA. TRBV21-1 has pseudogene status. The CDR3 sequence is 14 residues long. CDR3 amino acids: CASSNDSFTDTQYF. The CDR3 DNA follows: TGTGCCAGCAGCAATGATAGTTTCACAGATACGCAGTATTTT.

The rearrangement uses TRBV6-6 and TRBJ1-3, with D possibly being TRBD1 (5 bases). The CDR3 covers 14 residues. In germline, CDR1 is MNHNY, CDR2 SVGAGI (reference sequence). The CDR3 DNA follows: TGTGGCTCCCGGGGGACTTACTCTGGAAACACCATATATTTT. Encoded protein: CGSRGTYSGNTIYF.

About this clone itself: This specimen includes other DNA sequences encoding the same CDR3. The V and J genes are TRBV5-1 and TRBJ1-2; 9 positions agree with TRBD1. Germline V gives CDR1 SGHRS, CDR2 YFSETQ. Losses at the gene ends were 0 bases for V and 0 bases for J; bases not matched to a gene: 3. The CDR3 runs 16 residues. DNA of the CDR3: TGCGCCAGCAGCTTGGATGGGACAGGGCCTAACTATGGCTACACCTTC. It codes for CASSLDGTGPNYGYTF.

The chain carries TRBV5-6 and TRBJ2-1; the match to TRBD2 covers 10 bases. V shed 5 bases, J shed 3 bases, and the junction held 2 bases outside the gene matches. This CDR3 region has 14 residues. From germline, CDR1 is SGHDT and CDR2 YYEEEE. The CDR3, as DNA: TGTGCCAGCAGTGGGACTAGCGACTACAATGAGCAGTTCTTC. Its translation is CASSGTSDYNEQFF.

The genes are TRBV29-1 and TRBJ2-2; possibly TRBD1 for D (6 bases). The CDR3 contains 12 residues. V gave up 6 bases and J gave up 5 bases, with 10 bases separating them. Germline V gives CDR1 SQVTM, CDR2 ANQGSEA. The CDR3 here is CSVGTGTGELFF. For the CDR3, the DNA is TGCAGCGTGGGTACAGGGACCGGGGAGCTGTTTTTT.

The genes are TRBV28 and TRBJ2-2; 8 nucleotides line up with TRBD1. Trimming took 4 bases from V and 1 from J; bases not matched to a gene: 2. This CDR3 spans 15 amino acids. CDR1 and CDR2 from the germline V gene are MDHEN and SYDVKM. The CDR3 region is CASSSGQGNTGELFF. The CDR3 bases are TGTGCCAGCAGTTCTGGACAGGGGAACACCGGGGAGCTGTTTTTT.

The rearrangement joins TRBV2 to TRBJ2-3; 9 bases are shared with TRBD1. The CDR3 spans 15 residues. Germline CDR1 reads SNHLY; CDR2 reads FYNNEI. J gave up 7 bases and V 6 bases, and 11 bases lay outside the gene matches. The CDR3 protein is CASSLGQGVRNTQYF. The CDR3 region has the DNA TGTGCCAGCAGCCTGGGACAGGGAGTGAGAAATACGCAGTATTTT.

The DNA for the CDR3 is TGTGCCAGCAGCTTACGCGGGAGGACGACCGGGGAGCTGTTTTTT. This codes for CASSLRGRTTGELFF. The V gene is TRBV11-1, the J gene TRBJ2-2, with 8 bases fitting TRBD2. CDR1 and CDR2 from the germline V gene are SGHAT and FQDESV (reference sequence). The CDR3 runs 15 residues. The ends lost 2 bases at V and 5 bases at J; junction bases unmatched: 4.

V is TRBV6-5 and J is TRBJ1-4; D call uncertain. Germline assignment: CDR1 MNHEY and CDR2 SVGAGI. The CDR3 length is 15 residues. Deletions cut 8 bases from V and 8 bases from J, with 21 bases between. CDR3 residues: CASGFNRAPREKLFF. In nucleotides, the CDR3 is TGTGCCAGCGGTTTCAACAGAGCCCCCAGGGAAAAACTGTTTTTT.

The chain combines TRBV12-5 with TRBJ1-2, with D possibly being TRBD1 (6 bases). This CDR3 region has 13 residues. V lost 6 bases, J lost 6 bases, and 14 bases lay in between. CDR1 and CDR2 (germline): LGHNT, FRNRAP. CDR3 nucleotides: TGTGCTAGTGGCCCAGGGGTGGGCCATGGCTACACCTTC. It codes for CASGPGVGHGYTF.

The CDR3 coding sequence is TGTGCCAGCAGCTTAGTGGGACAGGGAGGGAGTGAAGCTTTCTTT. Protein sequence: CASSLVGQGGSEAFF. The chain joins TRBV7-9 to TRBJ1-1, with TRBD1 matching over 9 bases. This CDR3 comprises 15 residues. Germline V CDR1 and CDR2: SEHNR, FQNEAQ (reference sequence). Germline trimming cut 1 base from V and 7 bases from J; bases unmatched to any gene: 7.

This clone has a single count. CDR3 loop: CASSRTSGSYEQYF. CDR3 bases: TGTGCCAGCAGTCGGACTAGCGGGTCCTACGAGCAGTACTTC. This rearrangement joins TRBV6-5 to TRBJ2-7; 11 bases match TRBD2. Germline-derived CDR1 and CDR2 are MNHEY and SVGAGI. With V trimmed by 5 bases and J by 1 base, 1 base remained unmatched. CDR3 length: 14 residues.

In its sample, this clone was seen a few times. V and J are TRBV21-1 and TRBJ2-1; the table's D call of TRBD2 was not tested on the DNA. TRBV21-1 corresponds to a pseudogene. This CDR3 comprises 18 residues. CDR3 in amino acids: CASSKDPAGGSSYNEQFF. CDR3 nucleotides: TGTGCCAGCAGCAAAGACCCGGCGGGAGGGAGCTCCTACAATGAGCAGTTCTTC.

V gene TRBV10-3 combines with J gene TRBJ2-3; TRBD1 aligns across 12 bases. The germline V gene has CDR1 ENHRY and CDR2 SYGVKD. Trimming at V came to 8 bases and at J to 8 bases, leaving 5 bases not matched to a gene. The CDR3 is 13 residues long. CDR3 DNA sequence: TGTGCCATCGGGACAGGGGGCGAAGTTACGCAGTATTTT. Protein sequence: CAIGTGGEVTQYF.

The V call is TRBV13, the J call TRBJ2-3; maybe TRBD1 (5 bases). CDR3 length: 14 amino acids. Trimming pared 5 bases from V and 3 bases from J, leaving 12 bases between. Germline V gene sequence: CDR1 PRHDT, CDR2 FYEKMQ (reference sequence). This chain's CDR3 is CASSRGRPTDTQYF. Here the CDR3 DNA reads TGTGCCAGCAGCAGGGGCCGCCCGACAGATACGCAGTATTTT.

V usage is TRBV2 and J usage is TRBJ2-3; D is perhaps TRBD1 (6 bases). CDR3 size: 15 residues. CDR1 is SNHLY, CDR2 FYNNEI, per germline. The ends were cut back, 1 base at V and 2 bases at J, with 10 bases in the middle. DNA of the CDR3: TGTGCCAGCAGTGAAGGGACAGCACTCACAGATACGCAGTATTTT. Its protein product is CASSEGTALTDTQYF.

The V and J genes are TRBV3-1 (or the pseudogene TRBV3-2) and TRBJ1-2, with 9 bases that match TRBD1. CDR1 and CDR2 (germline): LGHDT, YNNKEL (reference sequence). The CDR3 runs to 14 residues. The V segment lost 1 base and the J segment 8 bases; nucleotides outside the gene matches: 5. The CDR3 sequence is CASSQGTGAIGYTF. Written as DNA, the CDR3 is TGTGCCAGCAGCCAAGGGACAGGGGCAATCGGCTACACCTTC.